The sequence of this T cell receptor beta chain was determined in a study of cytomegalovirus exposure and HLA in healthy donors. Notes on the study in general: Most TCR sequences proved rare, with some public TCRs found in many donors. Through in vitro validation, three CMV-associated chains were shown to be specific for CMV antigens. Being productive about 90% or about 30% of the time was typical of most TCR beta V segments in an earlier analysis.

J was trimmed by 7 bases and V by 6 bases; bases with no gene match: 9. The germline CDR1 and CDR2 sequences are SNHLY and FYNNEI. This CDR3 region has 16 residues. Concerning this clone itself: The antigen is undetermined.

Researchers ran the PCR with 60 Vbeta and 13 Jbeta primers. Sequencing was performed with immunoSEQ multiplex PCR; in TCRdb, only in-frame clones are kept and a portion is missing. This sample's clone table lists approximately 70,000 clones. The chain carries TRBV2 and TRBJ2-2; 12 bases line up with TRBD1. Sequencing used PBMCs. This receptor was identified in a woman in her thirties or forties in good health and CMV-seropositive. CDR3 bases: TGTGCCAGCAGCCCACTGGGACAGGGGGCTGGCGGGGAGCTGTTTTTT. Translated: CASSPLGQGAGGELFF.